The 28 T cell receptor beta chains listed next were all sequenced from one sample in a study of blood T cell repertoires in COVID-19. Sequencing used immunoSEQ multiplex PCR; TCRdb keeps in-frame clones, though not all of them. Among about 240,000 clones, roughly four fifths were seen once, and the ten largest hold 4.7%. The sample comprised peripheral blood. Every receptor here comes from a woman aged 65 to 85 with acute or convalescent COVID-19.

Concerning this clone itself: Germline is not matched at one junction end, which may reflect a read error. This chain links TRBV24-1 with TRBJ1-5; D may be TRBD1 (5 bases). The germline gives CDR1 KGHDR, CDR2 SFDVKD. This CDR3 comprises 13 residues. CDR3 nucleotides: TGTGCTACCAGTGATATACAGGATCAGCCCCAGCATTTT. Protein product: CATSDIQDQPQHF.

The V gene is TRBV3-1 (or the pseudogene TRBV3-2), the J gene TRBJ2-1, with 8 bases fitting TRBD2. Unmatched junction bases numbered 2, after V lost 5 bases and J lost 2 bases. Germline V lookup: CDR1 LGHDT, CDR2 YNNKEL (reference sequence). The CDR3 contains 14 residues. The chain's CDR3 is CASSISGAYNEQFF. The CDR3 DNA follows: TGTGCCAGCAGCATTAGCGGGGCCTACAATGAGCAGTTCTTC.

This chain joins TRBV10-1 and TRBJ2-5, with 13 bases identical to TRBD2. The CDR3 consists of 19 residues. Unmatched junction bases numbered 7, after V lost 0 bases and J lost 0 bases. Germline CDR1 is WNHNN and CDR2 is SYGVQD (reference sequence). CDR3 nucleotides: TGCGCCAGCAGTGAGTCCTGGACTAGCGGGGGCCTCAACCAAGAGACCCAGTACTTC. It codes for CASSESWTSGGLNQETQYF.

This chain links TRBV7-6 with TRBJ1-4; D remains unclear. CDR3 length: 15 amino acids. Germline lookup yields CDR1 SGHVS and CDR2 FNYEAQ. The V end was cut by 5 bases, the J end by 6 bases, with 16 bases between. The CDR3 reads CASSPSGRVDEKLFF. For the CDR3, the DNA is TGTGCCAGCAGCCCTTCGGGGAGGGTCGATGAAAAACTGTTTTTT.

In DNA, the CDR3 is TGTGCCAGCAGCTTTGGACAGTACAATGAGCAGTTCTTC. Translated: CASSFGQYNEQFF. V gene TRBV11-2 combines with J gene TRBJ2-1, with a tentative D call TRBD1 (6 bases). The V gene lost 3 bases and the J gene lost 4 bases, with 7 bases spanning the gap. Per the germline V gene, CDR1 is SGHAT and CDR2 is FQNNGV. CDR3 length equals 13 residues. Drawing the rest from reference TRBV11-2 and TRBJ2-1, the complete variable domain is EAGVAQSPRYKIIEKRQSVAFWCNPISGHATLYWYQQILGQGPKLLIQFQNNGVVDDSQLPKDRFSAERLKGVDSTLKIQPAKLEDSAVYLCASSFGQYNEQFFGPGTRLTVL.

This chain uses TRBV2 with TRBJ1-2, with D hard to call. Trimming took 4 bases from V and 0 from J, leaving 12 bases between them. Germline loops: CDR1 SNHLY, CDR2 FYNNEI. The CDR3 consists of 15 residues. CDR3 DNA sequence: TGTGCCAGCAGTGGGACGGGAGGAGCTAACTATGGCTACACCTTC. It encodes CASSGTGGANYGYTF.

CDR3 in DNA: TGCAGCGTTGATGGACAGGGTAGAAACACCATATATTTT. It translates to CSVDGQGRNTIYF. The chain carries TRBV29-1 and TRBJ1-3; 8 bases fit TRBD1. CDR3 length: 13 amino acids. The germline gives CDR1 SQVTM, CDR2 ANQGSEA. Trimming cost V 3 bases and J 5 bases; bases outside gene matches: 3.

The chain has TRBV5-1 and TRBJ1-1, with 7 bases lining up with TRBD1. Losses at the gene ends were 4 bases for V and 8 bases for J; bases not matched to a gene: 8. Germline CDR1 SGHRS, CDR2 YFSETQ. The CDR3 contains 13 residues. For the CDR3, the DNA is TGCGCCAGCAGCGGAATAGACAGGGTCGAAGCTTTCTTT. This codes for CASSGIDRVEAFF.

The sample holds one count of this clone. J is TRBJ1-1 and V is TRBV7-9; possibly TRBD1 for D (5 bases). The CDR3 loop spans 14 amino acids. Germline CDR1 SEHNR, CDR2 FQNEAQ (reference sequence). With 5 bases removed from V and 5 bases from J, the gap between germline ends came to 15 bases. DNA of the CDR3: TGTGCCAGCAGCAACCTAAACAGGAATACTGAAGCTTTCTTT. Amino acid sequence: CASSNLNRNTEAFF.

The V call is TRBV28, the J call TRBJ1-4; TRBD1 is a possible D gene (5 bases). Trimming stripped 7 bases from V and 0 bases from J, with 9 bases between. CDR1 and CDR2 from the germline V gene are MDHEN and SYDVKM. The CDR3 extends over 14 amino acids. CDR3 residues: CASTWGATNEKLFF. The CDR3 nucleotides are TGTGCCAGCACCTGGGGGGCAACTAATGAAAAACTGTTTTTT. Variable domain in full (rest from reference TRBV28 and TRBJ1-4): DVKVTQSSRYLVKRTGEKVFLECVQDMDHENMFWYRQDPGLGLRLIYFSYDVKMKEKGDIPEGYSVSREKKERFSLILESASTNQTSMYLCASTWGATNEKLFFGSGTQLSVL.

The chain links TRBV28 to TRBJ1-2, with a possible D match to TRBD1 (5 bases). The V end was cut by 6 bases, the J end by 4 bases, with 15 bases between. Germline V CDR1 and CDR2: MDHEN, SYDVKM. This CDR3 comprises 14 residues. The CDR3 region is CASSFLTGSYGYTF. The CDR3 bases are TGTGCCAGCAGCTTCCTTACAGGAAGCTATGGCTACACCTTC.

The rearrangement links TRBV7-9 to TRBJ2-1, with TRBD1 matching over 10 bases. V shed 8 bases, J shed 6 bases, and the junction held 10 bases outside the gene matches. The CDR3 has 15 amino acids. Per germline, CDR1 SEHNR and CDR2 FQNEAQ (reference sequence). In DNA form, the CDR3 reads TGTGCCAGCCCCACGGACAGGGGGGACTTCAATGAGCAGTTCTTC. Protein sequence: CASPTDRGDFNEQFF.

The CDR3 reads CASSIQQGGTEKLFF. In DNA form, the CDR3 reads TGCGCCAGCAGCATACAACAGGGGGGGACGGAAAAACTGTTTTTT. The chain joins TRBV5-1 to TRBJ1-4, with TRBD1 matching 8 bases. The germline CDR1 and CDR2 sequences are SGHRS and YFSETQ. V was pared by 4 bases and J by 8 bases, with 10 bases of the junction left unmatched. The CDR3 covers 15 residues.

The CDR3 here is CATSRDKGRETQYF. Written as DNA, the CDR3 is TGTGCCACCAGCAGAGATAAGGGGAGGGAGACCCAGTACTTC. The chain employs TRBV15 and TRBJ2-5; weak D call: TRBD2 (6 bases). The CDR3 contains 14 residues. Germline CDR1 is LNHNV and CDR2 is YYDKDF (reference sequence). V lost 0 bases to trimming and J lost 5 bases, with 10 bases between them.

This clone was observed once. This rearrangement joins TRBV18 to TRBJ2-5, with TRBD2 matching 11 bases. Germline CDR1 reads KGHSH; CDR2 reads LQKENI. The CDR3 sequence is 16 residues long. V trimming: 3 bases; J trimming: 4 bases; junction bases outside the gene matches: 7. The chain's CDR3 is CASSPSGGALRETQYF. The CDR3 coding sequence is TGTGCCAGCTCACCTAGCGGGGGGGCTCTTCGAGAGACCCAGTACTTC.

This chain connects TRBV5-6 to TRBJ2-3, with a possible D match to TRBD2 (5 bases). V lost 2 bases and J lost 1, with 11 bases in between. This CDR3 is built from 15 residues. Germline CDR1 and CDR2: SGHDT and YYEEEE. CDR3 nucleotide sequence: TGTGCCAGCAGCTTCGGGGTCTGGGGCACAGATACGCAGTATTTT. Amino acid sequence: CASSFGVWGTDTQYF.

The V call is TRBV28, the J call TRBJ2-1; no clear D gene. The length of the CDR3 is 17 residues. Between the trimmed V and J ends, which lost 3 bases and 0 bases, there was a span of 15 bases. Germline CDR1 is MDHEN and CDR2 is SYDVKM. CDR3 nucleotides: TGTGCCAGCAGTTTGTCAGGCCTGATGAGCTCCTACAATGAGCAGTTCTTC. Translated: CASSLSGLMSSYNEQFF.

For this clone: The same CDR3 can be traced to other DNA sequences in this sample. The V and J genes are TRBV19 and TRBJ2-7; D not certain. The CDR3 contains 13 residues. Germline V gene sequence: CDR1 LNHDA, CDR2 SQIVND (reference sequence). V was cut by 3 bases and J by 3 bases, with 9 bases left in between. CDR3 bases: TGTGCCAGTAGTATTGTGCAGAACTACGAGCAGTACTTC. Amino acids: CASSIVQNYEQYF. The variable domain in full, completed from reference TRBV19 and TRBJ2-7, reads DGGITQSPKYLFRKEGQNVTLSCEQNLNHDAMYWYRQDPGQGLRLIYYSQIVNDFQKGDIAEGYSVSREKKESFPLTVTSAQKNPTAFYLCASSIVQNYEQYFGPGTRLTVT.

The chain couples TRBV4-1 to TRBJ1-1; 10 bases agree with TRBD1. The CDR3 consists of 14 residues. J lost 1 base, V lost 5 bases, and 1 base had no gene match. Germline V gene sequence: CDR1 MGHRA, CDR2 YSYEKL. CDR3 bases: TGCGCCAGCAGCTGGGACAGGGGGAACACTGAAGCTTTCTTT. It specifies CASSWDRGNTEAFF.

This sequence joins TRBV27 and TRBJ1-1; 7 nucleotides match TRBD1. The V gene's germline CDR1 is MNHEY and CDR2 SMNVEV (reference sequence). V shed 9 bases, J shed 6 bases, and the junction held 10 bases outside the gene matches. CDR3 length: 13 residues. This chain's CDR3 is CASWRQGSSEAFF. CDR3 nucleotide sequence: TGTGCCAGTTGGCGACAGGGAAGTTCTGAAGCTTTCTTT.

This chain links TRBV7-9 with TRBJ2-3; 8 bases are shared with TRBD2. Looked up from germline, CDR1 is SEHNR and CDR2 is FQNEAQ (reference sequence). Trimming cost V 6 bases and J 6 bases; bases outside gene matches: 8. There are 14 residues in the CDR3. CDR3 region: CASRPIGGADTQYF. CDR3 sequence (DNA): TGTGCCAGCAGACCTATCGGGGGGGCCGATACGCAGTATTTT.

The genes are TRBV4-3 and TRBJ2-7; no clear D. Trimming pared 0 bases from V and 7 bases from J, leaving 13 bases between. Looked up from germline, CDR1 is LGHNA and CDR2 is YSLEER. The CDR3 has 14 amino acids. CDR3: CASSQDRWAWEQYF. The CDR3 bases are TGCGCCAGCAGCCAAGATCGATGGGCGTGGGAGCAGTACTTC.

The chain carries TRBV28 and TRBJ2-1; D is possibly TRBD2 (6 bases). V was cut by 2 bases and J by 4 bases, with 15 bases left in between. The CDR3 is 16 amino acids. CDR1 and CDR2 from the germline V gene are MDHEN and SYDVKM. In nucleotides, the CDR3 is TGTGCCAGCAGTTTACGACTAGGGGCCTCTTACAATGAGCAGTTCTTC. Its translation: CASSLRLGASYNEQFF. Looking up the rest from reference TRBV28 and TRBJ2-1 gives the full variable domain: DVKVTQSSRYLVKRTGEKVFLECVQDMDHENMFWYRQDPGLGLRLIYFSYDVKMKEKGDIPEGYSVSREKKERFSLILESASTNQTSMYLCASSLRLGASYNEQFFGPGTRLTVL.

This rearrangement joins TRBV6-5 to TRBJ2-7; TRBD1 agrees at 9 bases. Germline V gene lookup returns CDR1 MNHEY and CDR2 SVGAGI. The V and J ends lost 7 bases and 3 bases, in that order; junction bases with no gene match: 10. The CDR3 loop spans 15 amino acids. The CDR3 region has the DNA TGTGCCAGCACCAAACGGACAGGGGTCGTCTACGAGCAGTACTTC. As protein: CASTKRTGVVYEQYF.

The rearrangement links TRBV28 to TRBJ1-2, with D tentatively TRBD1 (6 bases). V was clipped by 7 bases and J by 5 bases, with 26 bases between them. The CDR3 totals 17 residues. Germline loops: CDR1 MDHEN, CDR2 SYDVKM. CDR3 DNA: TGTGCCAGCACCTTTGTACAGGGAAGCCGCCTCGTTTATGGCTACACCTTC. This codes for CASTFVQGSRLVYGYTF.

The rearrangement joins TRBV5-1 to TRBJ2-2; possibly TRBD1 for D (8 bases). CDR1 is SGHRS, CDR2 YFSETQ, per germline. The V end was cut by 7 bases, the J end by 7 bases, with 20 bases between. The CDR3 has 15 amino acids. The CDR3 spells CASRLARGQGGELFF. The CDR3 DNA follows: TGCGCCAGCCGACTAGCCAGGGGGCAGGGCGGGGAGCTGTTTTTT.

This sequence joins TRBV5-1 and TRBJ2-5, with a possible D match to TRBD1 (6 bases). The CDR3 has 15 residues. CDR1 and CDR2 (germline): SGHRS, YFSETQ. The germline V and J ends were trimmed by 0 bases and 2 bases, with 11 bases remaining between them. Here the CDR3 DNA reads TGCGCCAGCAGCTTGGCCGTACAGGGTCAAGAGACCCAGTACTTC. Its protein is CASSLAVQGQETQYF.

This chain connects TRBV2 to TRBJ1-6; 8 positions agree with TRBD1. V lost 10 bases to trimming and J lost 7 bases; unmatched junction nucleotides: 9. Germline V CDR1 and CDR2: SNHLY, FYNNEI. This CDR3 region has 14 residues. The CDR3 region is CATPQGAMNSPLHF. The CDR3 bases are TGTGCCACACCCCAGGGGGCGATGAATTCACCCCTCCACTTT.